A selection of T cell receptor beta chains follows, all from one sample in a study of T cell repertoires in cytomegalovirus infection. Using its own MiXCR run on the reads, TCRdb lists one record per CDR3 protein. The profile shows around 800,000 distinct CDR3 sequences, about 31% of them singletons. Their antigen targets remain unknown. This sample comprised cultured CD8+ T cells from PBMCs, obtained from culture after CMV antigen stimulation. The source of these receptors is a human donor in good health (CMV status not recorded). Some clones in this sample may be carry-over from other donors' samples. The CDR3 runs from the conserved cysteine through the conserved F or W. A D gene is named only where the DNA matches it firmly. Size values are once, few and many counts, or a class for expanded clones, and some rows have none.

v_call	clone_size	j_call	d_call	cdr3_length	cdr3_nt	cdr3_aa
TRBV6-2/TRBV6-3	few	TRBJ1-6	TRBD1	16	TGTGCCAGCAGCCGCCCAGGGGGCTATATGGATTCACCCCTCCACTTT	CASSRPGGYMDSPLHF
TRBV4-2	few	TRBJ2-7	NA	13	TGTGCCAGCAGCCAAGAACACGGCTACGAGCAGTACTTC	CASSQEHGYEQYF
TRBV10-3	few	TRBJ2-5	TRBD2	15	TGTGCCATCAGCCCACTAGCGGGGATGGCGGAGACCCAGTACTTC	CAISPLAGMAETQYF
TRBV7-6	few	TRBJ2-7	TRBD1	15	TGTGCCAGCAGCTTAGCTTCCGGACAGGCCAGCGAGCAGTACTTC	CASSLASGQASEQYF
TRBV6-2/TRBV6-3	NA	TRBJ1-5	NA	18	TGTGCCAGCAGTTTGGAACAGGGTCGGATTTATAGCAATCAGCCCCAGCATTTT	CASSLEQGRIYSNQPQHF
TRBV6-2/TRBV6-3	NA	TRBJ2-1	TRBD2	16	TGTGCCAGCAGTTACTGGGCCGGGGGGTCAACCAATGAGCAGTTCTTC	CASSYWAGGSTNEQFF
TRBV6-2/TRBV6-3	few	TRBJ2-2	NA	14	TGTGCCAGCAGTTTGAACATTTACACCGGGGAGCTGTTTTTT	CASSLNIYTGELFF
TRBV7-9	NA	TRBJ2-3	NA	15	TGTGCCAGCAGCCAAAAATGGATAGGGTCAGATACGCAGTATTTT	CASSQKWIGSDTQYF
TRBV19	NA	TRBJ2-3	TRBD2	17	TGTGCCAGTAGAGGACTAGCGGGGGGGCTTGACACAGATATGCAGTATTTT	CASRGLAGGLDTDMQYF
TRBV11-2	many	TRBJ2-1	NA	14	TGTGCCAGCAGCTTACAGGCCTCCTACAATGAGCAGTTCTTC	CASSLQASYNEQFF